These T cell receptor beta chains were read from a single sample in a study of blood T cells in healthy people across ages. TCRdb passed the 5' RACE reads through MiXCR, listing each CDR3 protein once. The table lists fewer than 1.5 million distinct CDR3 sequences, around 39% of them singletons, with roughly 7.7% in the top ten. The source material was blood. The receptors derive from a woman younger than 30 in good health. The CDR3 runs from the conserved cysteine through the conserved F or W. The D gene is left open where the match is weak. Only part of the rows carry a size: once, few, many, or a class if the clone is expanded.

clone_size	v_call	j_call	d_call	cdr3_nt	cdr3_aa
.	TRBV27	TRBJ2-4	.	TGTGCCAGCAGTTTAAGTAGGGGCAAAAACATTCAGTACTTC	CASSLSRGKNIQYF
.	TRBV2	TRBJ2-7	.	TGTGCCAGCAGCGTAGAAACCGGACAGAGCTACGAGCAGTACTTC	CASSVETGQSYEQYF
few	TRBV11-2	TRBJ2-1	TRBD2	TGTGCCAGCAGCTTAAGGCCGACTAGCGGGGGCCCCGAATACAATGAGCAGTTCTTC	CASSLRPTSGGPEYNEQFF
.	TRBV11-1	TRBJ2-5	TRBD2	TGTGCCAGCAGCTTATCCGGAGGACTAGCGGGGAAAGAGACCCAGTACTTC	CASSLSGGLAGKETQYF
few	TRBV5-5	TRBJ2-3	.	TGTGCCAGCAGCAAGGGGTGGAACACAGATACGCAGTATTTT	CASSKGWNTDTQYF
.	TRBV6-1	TRBJ2-1	TRBD1	TGTGCCAGCAATCGGGACAGCCCCTCCTACAATGAGCAGTTCTTC	CASNRDSPSYNEQFF
.	TRBV3-1	TRBJ2-1	.	TGTGCCAGCAGCCTACGACTCACAGCGCCCTACAATGAGCAGTTCTTC	CASSLRLTAPYNEQFF
.	TRBV7-2	TRBJ2-7	.	TGTGCCAGCAGCTTAGACAGGGTGGACGAGCAGTACTTC	CASSLDRVDEQYF
.	TRBV2	TRBJ2-5	TRBD2	TGTGCCAGCAGTGACGACATTAGCGGGGGGGAAGAGACCCAGTACTTC	CASSDDISGGEETQYF
.	TRBV11-1	TRBJ2-5	TRBD1	TGTGCCAGCAGCCTAACGACAGGGGACCAAGAGACCCAGTACTTC	CASSLTTGDQETQYF
.	TRBV5-1	TRBJ2-5	.	TGCGCCAGCAGCCCCGGACGGAACCAAGAGACCCAGTACTTC	CASSPGRNQETQYF
.	TRBV3-1	TRBJ1-5	.	TGTGCCAGCAGCCAAGTAGGGGGTGTTGGGTCTCAGCCCCAGCATTTT	CASSQVGGVGSQPQHF
.	TRBV28	TRBJ2-7	.	TGTGCCAGCAGTTTGGCGGGGGCCCTGCACGAGCAGTACTTC	CASSLAGALHEQYF
few	TRBV27	TRBJ1-4	.	TGTGCCAGCAGCGAAGGAGGCACAACTAATGAAAAACTGTTTTTT	CASSEGGTTNEKLFF
few	TRBV29-1	TRBJ1-4	.	TGCAGCGTTGGGGGGGATACTAATGAAAAACTGTTTTTT	CSVGGDTNEKLFF
.	TRBV18	TRBJ2-7	TRBD2	TGTGCCAGCTCACCGGGAACTAGCGGGGGGCTCGAACAGTACTTC	CASSPGTSGGLEQYF
few	TRBV7-9	TRBJ1-6	.	TGTGCCAGCAGCTTAGCAGGAATCTCCTATAATTCACCCCTCCACTTT	CASSLAGISYNSPLHF
.	TRBV2	TRBJ2-5	TRBD2	TGTGCCAGCAGTGAACCTGGACTAGCGGGGTCCCAAGAGACCCAGTACTTC	CASSEPGLAGSQETQYF
once	TRBV4-1	TRBJ1-1	.	TGCGCCAGCAGCCAAGAACGGCACACTGAAGCTTTCTTT	CASSQERHTEAFF
.	TRBV5-1	TRBJ2-6	.	TGCGCCAGCACCTGGGTCCCGTCTGGGGCCAACGTCCTGACTTTC	CASTWVPSGANVLTF
few	TRBV12-3/TRBV12-4	TRBJ2-1	.	TGTGCCAGCAGTTTCTTGGGAGGAAATGAGCAGTTCTTC	CASSFLGGNEQFF
.	TRBV28	TRBJ2-5	TRBD2	TGTGCCAGCCATCCTAGCGGGGGGGTGGAGACCCAGTACTTC	CASHPSGGVETQYF
few	TRBV13	TRBJ2-1	TRBD2	TGTGCCAGCAGCTTAGTAGGACTAGCGGGAGTCAATGAGCAGTTCTTC	CASSLVGLAGVNEQFF
few	TRBV7-2	TRBJ1-2	.	TGTGCCAGCACCCTAAACGAGGATGGCTACACCTTC	CASTLNEDGYTF
few	TRBV3-1	TRBJ2-7	TRBD1	TGTGCCAGCAGCTCACGACAAATCGGGACAGCCTACGAGCAGTACTTC	CASSSRQIGTAYEQYF
.	TRBV5-1	TRBJ2-7	.	TGTGCCAGCAGTCCGGGACTTAGCTCCTACAATGAGCAGTACTTC	CASSPGLSSYNEQYF
.	TRBV6-5	TRBJ2-1	.	TGTGCCAGCAGTTCCCCCAGGGGAAATGAGCAGTTCTTC	CASSSPRGNEQFF
.	TRBV20-1	TRBJ2-3	.	TGCAGTGTGACTGGCAGACGGGGATCAAATACGCAGTATTTT	CSVTGRRGSNTQYF
few	TRBV12-3/TRBV12-4	TRBJ1-1	.	TGTGCCAGCACCCTGACACTCGGGAACACTGAAGCTTTCTTT	CASTLTLGNTEAFF
few	TRBV12-3/TRBV12-4	TRBJ1-5	.	TGTGCCAGCAGCCGGGACACAGGGAGTCTCGGCAATCAGCCCCAGCATTTT	CASSRDTGSLGNQPQHF
.	TRBV20-1	TRBJ2-1	.	TGCAGTGCTTCAGGACCGTCGAGTTCCTACAATGAGCAGTTCTTC	CSASGPSSSYNEQFF
few	TRBV13	TRBJ2-7	.	TGTGCCAGCAGCTTCGGCAGGGGTATACACGAGCAGTACTTC	CASSFGRGIHEQYF
.	TRBV29-1	TRBJ2-5	TRBD1	TGCAGCGTTGAAGGACAGGGCACGAATGAGCAGTACTTC	CSVEGQGTNEQYF
few	TRBV20-1	TRBJ2-5	.	TGCAGTGCTAGAGATTCCAGGGGATCAGGTGTCGGAGAGACCCAGTACTTC	CSARDSRGSGVGETQYF
.	TRBV4-1	TRBJ2-7	TRBD2	TGCACCAGCAGCCAAGCTAGCGGGAGCGGCGAGCAGTACTTC	CTSSQASGSGEQYF
.	TRBV21-1	TRBJ1-6	.	TGTGCCAGCAGCATTGGGGACAGGGAAAATGCACCCCTCCACTTT	CASSIGDRENAPLHF
few	TRBV27	TRBJ2-7	.	TGTGCCAGCAGTACCACAACGGGCCCCTACGAGCAGTACTTC	CASSTTTGPYEQYF
few	TRBV20-1	TRBJ2-3	.	TGCAGTGCTAGGGGGTACGCCCAAACTAAGACAGATACGCAGTATTTT	CSARGYAQTKTDTQYF
.	TRBV15	TRBJ1-2	.	TGTGCCACCAGCAGAGATCTTACAGGTCTTCAGGACTATGGCTACACCTTC	CATSRDLTGLQDYGYTF
.	TRBV20-1	TRBJ2-1	.	TGCAGTGCTAGACCGCCGGGTCCCGTCAGTGGCGAGCAGTTCTTC	CSARPPGPVSGEQFF
.	TRBV7-2	TRBJ2-1	.	TGTGCCAGCAGCACCTCGACCGCTGAGCAGTTCTTC	CASSTSTAEQFF
.	TRBV25-1	TRBJ1-5	TRBD1	TGTGCCAGCAGCGAACAGGGGGGGGCCCAGCATTTT	CASSEQGGAQHF
.	TRBV5-1	TRBJ2-3	.	TGCGCCAGTAATGGACTGGGAGGCACAGATACGCAGTATTTT	CASNGLGGTDTQYF
.	TRBV5-1	TRBJ2-1	.	TGCGCCAGCAGCACCACCGGGACCCACTCCTACAATGAGCAGTTCTTC	CASSTTGTHSYNEQFF